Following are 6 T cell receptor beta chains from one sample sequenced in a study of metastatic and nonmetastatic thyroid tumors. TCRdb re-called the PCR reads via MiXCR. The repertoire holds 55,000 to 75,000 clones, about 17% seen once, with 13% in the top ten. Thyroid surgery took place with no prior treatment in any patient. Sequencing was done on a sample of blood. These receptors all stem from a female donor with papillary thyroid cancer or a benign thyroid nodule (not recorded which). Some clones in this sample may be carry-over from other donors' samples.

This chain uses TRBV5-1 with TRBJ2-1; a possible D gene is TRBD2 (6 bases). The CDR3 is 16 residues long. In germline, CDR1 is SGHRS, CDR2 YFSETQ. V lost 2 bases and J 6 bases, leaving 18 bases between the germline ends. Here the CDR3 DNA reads TGCGCCAGCAGCTTCTGGACGGGAAGGGAGGCCAATGAGCAGTTCTTC. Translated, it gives CASSFWTGREANEQFF.

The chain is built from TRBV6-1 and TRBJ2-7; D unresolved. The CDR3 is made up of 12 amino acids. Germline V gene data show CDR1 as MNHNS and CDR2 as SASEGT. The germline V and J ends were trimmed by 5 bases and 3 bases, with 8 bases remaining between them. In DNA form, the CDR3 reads TGTGCCAGCAGTCTTCTGGGCTACGAGCAGTACTTC. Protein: CASSLLGYEQYF.

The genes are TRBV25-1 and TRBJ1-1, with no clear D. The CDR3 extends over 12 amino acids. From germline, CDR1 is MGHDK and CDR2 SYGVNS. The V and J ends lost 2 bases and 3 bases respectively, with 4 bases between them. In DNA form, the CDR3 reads TGTGCCAGCAGTGAAGGGTACACTGAAGCTTTCTTT. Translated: CASSEGYTEAFF.

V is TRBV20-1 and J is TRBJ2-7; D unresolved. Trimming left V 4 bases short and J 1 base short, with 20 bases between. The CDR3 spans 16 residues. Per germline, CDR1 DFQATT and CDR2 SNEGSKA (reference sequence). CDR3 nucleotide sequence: TGCAGTGCTATCGTAGACAAAACGGCTAGATCCTACGAGCAGTACTTC. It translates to CSAIVDKTARSYEQYF.

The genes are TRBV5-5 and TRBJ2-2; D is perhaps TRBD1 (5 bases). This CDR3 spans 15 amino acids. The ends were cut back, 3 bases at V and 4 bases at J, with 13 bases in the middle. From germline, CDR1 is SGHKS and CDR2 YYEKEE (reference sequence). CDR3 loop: CASSYLRQSTGELFF. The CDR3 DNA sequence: TGTGCCAGCAGCTATCTGAGACAGTCCACCGGGGAGCTGTTTTTT.

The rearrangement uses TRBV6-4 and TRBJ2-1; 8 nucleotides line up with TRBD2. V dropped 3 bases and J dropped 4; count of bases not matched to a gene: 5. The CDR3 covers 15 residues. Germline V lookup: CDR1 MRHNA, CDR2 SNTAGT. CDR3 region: CASSERASGYNEQFF. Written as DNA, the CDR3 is TGTGCCAGCAGTGAAAGGGCTAGCGGGTACAATGAGCAGTTCTTC.